The 21 T cell receptor beta chains below come from one sample, sequenced in a study of blood T cell repertoires in COVID-19. Only in-frame clones appear in the TCRdb table, and some are missing; sequencing was by immunoSEQ multiplex PCR. Of around 150,000 clones in the sample, about 87% were seen once. The sequenced material came from peripheral blood. The receptors here all came from a woman aged 70 to 79 with COVID-19, enrolled during active disease.

This rearrangement joins TRBV5-6 to TRBJ1-3; D call uncertain. The germline gives CDR1 SGHDT, CDR2 YYEEEE. The CDR3 spans 14 residues. Between the trimmed V and J ends, which lost 4 bases and 2 bases, there was a span of 10 bases. The chain's CDR3 is CASSPGGAGNTIYF. DNA for the CDR3: TGTGCCAGCAGCCCGGGCGGGGCTGGAAACACCATATATTTT. The full variable domain, its missing parts supplied by reference TRBV5-6 and TRBJ1-3, is DAGVTQSPTHLIKTRGQQVTLRCSPKSGHDTVSWYQQALGQGPQFIFQYYEEEERQRGNFPDRFSGHQFPNYSSELNVNALLLGDSALYLCASSPGGAGNTIYFGEGSWLTVV.

This chain links TRBV2 with TRBJ1-1; TRBD1 matches 8 bases. V shed 3 bases, J shed 1 base, and the junction held 4 bases outside the gene matches. The CDR3 consists of 15 residues. Germline CDR1 reads SNHLY; CDR2 reads FYNNEI. In DNA form, the CDR3 reads TGTGCCAGCAGTGACGCCGGGACAGGGAACACTGAAGCTTTCTTT. It specifies CASSDAGTGNTEAFF.

The V and J genes are TRBV2 and TRBJ1-6, with 7 bases matching TRBD1. Germline CDR1 and CDR2: SNHLY and FYNNEI. V was clipped by 10 bases and J by 7 bases; unmatched bases: 7. This CDR3 has 13 amino acids. For the CDR3, the DNA is TGTGCCAACCAGGGGACAGTCAATTCACCCCTCCACTTT. This codes for CANQGTVNSPLHF.

The chain links TRBV4-1 to TRBJ2-2; D is ambiguous. Germline CDR1 is MGHRA and CDR2 is YSYEKL. With 5 bases removed from V and 1 base from J, the gap between germline ends came to 8 bases. This CDR3 comprises 14 residues. The CDR3 sequence is CASSFTVNTGELFF. In DNA, the CDR3 is TGCGCCAGCAGCTTCACAGTGAACACCGGGGAGCTGTTTTTT.

The V call is TRBV18, the J call TRBJ1-4, with TRBD1 identical over 10 bases. The germline gives CDR1 KGHSH, CDR2 LQKENI. V lost 3 bases to trimming and J lost 6 bases; unmatched junction nucleotides: 7. This CDR3 spans 16 amino acids. CDR3 region: CASSPRRQGADEKLFF. CDR3 sequence (DNA): TGTGCCAGCTCACCCAGGAGACAGGGGGCTGATGAAAAACTGTTTTTT.

Here the CDR3 reads CASSLGTDNSPLHF. CDR3 sequence (DNA): TGTGCCAGCAGCTTAGGGACAGATAATTCACCCCTCCACTTT. The J gene is TRBJ1-6, the V gene TRBV7-9, with TRBD1 as a possible D gene (6 bases). Deletions cut 1 base from V and 5 bases from J, with 6 bases between. CDR3 length equals 14 residues. Germline values: CDR1 SEHNR, CDR2 FQNEAQ (reference sequence). Looking up the rest from reference TRBV7-9 and TRBJ1-6 gives the full variable domain: DTGVSQNPRHKITKRGQNVTFRCDPISEHNRLYWYRQTLGQGPEFLTYFQNEAQLEKSRLLSDRFSAERPKGSFSTLEIQRTEQGDSAMYLCASSLGTDNSPLHFGNGTRLTVT.

The chain employs TRBV30 and TRBJ1-2; D call uncertain. Germline-derived CDR1 and CDR2 are GTSNPN and SVGIG (reference sequence). Trimming left V 2 bases short and J 8 bases short, with 18 bases between. This CDR3 has 14 residues. The CDR3 DNA reads as TGTGCCTGGAGTCTTGGGCTGCCGCCCGGCGGCTACACCTTC. This translates into CAWSLGLPPGGYTF.

V gene TRBV27 combines with J gene TRBJ1-1, with a tentative D call TRBD1 (6 bases). Germline loops: CDR1 MNHEY, CDR2 SMNVEV (reference sequence). V shed 4 bases and J shed 3 bases, with 12 bases lying between them. There are 14 residues in the CDR3. CDR3 DNA sequence: TGTGCCAGCAGTTACTCAGGGGCGGACACTGAAGCTTTCTTT. Residues: CASSYSGADTEAFF.

The chain has TRBV5-4 and TRBJ2-2; possibly TRBD2 for D (5 bases). The V end was cut by 0 bases, the J end by 5 bases, with 14 bases between. The CDR3 sequence is 16 residues long. CDR1 is SGHNT and CDR2 is YYREEE in the germline V gene (reference sequence). CDR3 in amino acids: CASSLAGKVPTGELFF. The CDR3 nucleotides read TGTGCCAGCAGCTTGGCCGGGAAGGTCCCAACCGGGGAGCTGTTTTTT.

The chain carries TRBV3-1 (or the pseudogene TRBV3-2) and TRBJ1-2; D is perhaps TRBD1 (5 bases). Trimming cost V 0 bases and J 2 bases, with 13 bases left between them. This CDR3 region has 16 residues. Germline CDR1 is LGHDT and CDR2 is YNNKEL (reference sequence). CDR3 sequence (DNA): TGTGCCAGCAGCCAAGATTGGGCAGGGTCGAACTATGGCTACACCTTC. Translating it yields CASSQDWAGSNYGYTF.

This rearrangement joins TRBV6-6 to TRBJ1-6, with D uncertain. Germline loops: CDR1 MNHNY, CDR2 SVGAGI (reference sequence). Trimming pared 2 bases from V and 10 bases from J, leaving 18 bases between. The CDR3 consists of 16 residues. The CDR3 sequence is CASSYGETYSGSPLHF. The CDR3, as DNA: TGTGCCAGCAGTTACGGTGAGACGTATTCGGGATCACCCCTCCACTTT.

This chain connects TRBV7-7 to TRBJ1-1, with 7 positions matching TRBD1. The J segment lost 4 bases and the V segment lost 2 bases, leaving 1 base of the junction unmatched. Germline values: CDR1 SSHAT, CDR2 FNYEAQ (reference sequence). The CDR3 spans 13 residues. The CDR3 bases are TGTGCCAGCAGCTTAAACAGGGGCACTGAAGCTTTCTTT. Its translation: CASSLNRGTEAFF.

Only one count was recorded for this clone. The chain is built from TRBV3-1 (or the pseudogene TRBV3-2) and TRBJ2-7; TRBD2 is a possible D gene (6 bases). This CDR3 contains 15 residues. Germline CDR1 is LGHDT and CDR2 is YNNKEL (reference sequence). The ends were cut back, 6 bases at V and 3 bases at J, with 18 bases in the middle. The chain's CDR3 is CASREGVGGVYEQYF. In nucleotides, the CDR3 is TGTGCCAGCAGGGAAGGAGTGGGGGGAGTCTACGAGCAGTACTTC.

The CDR3, as DNA: TGTGCCAGCAGCCGACAGGGTAACAGCAATCAGCCCCAGCATTTT. Translating gives CASSRQGNSNQPQHF. The rearrangement joins TRBV4-2 to TRBJ1-5; 7 nucleotides match TRBD1. Per germline, CDR1 LGHNA and CDR2 YNFKEQ. The CDR3 covers 15 residues. The junction had 4 bases not matched to a gene; V was cut back by 4 bases and J by 1 base.

The CDR3 loop is CASSLWTGSEGYTF. CDR3 DNA: TGTGCCAGCAGCTTGTGGACAGGGTCTGAGGGCTACACCTTC. The V and J genes are TRBV5-6 and TRBJ1-2; 8 nucleotides line up with TRBD1. The germline CDR1 and CDR2 sequences are SGHDT and YYEEEE. The CDR3 has 14 amino acids. J lost 8 bases, V lost 1 base, and 7 bases had no gene match.

CDR3 residues: CAISRERNTGELFF. For the CDR3, the DNA is TGTGCCATCTCTAGAGAGAGGAACACCGGGGAGCTGTTTTTT. The V and J genes are TRBV10-3 and TRBJ2-2, with D unclear. CDR3 length: 14 amino acids. V was clipped by 8 bases and J by 1 base, with 11 bases between them. The germline gives CDR1 ENHRY, CDR2 SYGVKD.

The rearrangement joins TRBV11-3 to TRBJ2-1; 7 bases are a match to TRBD2. CDR1 is SGHNT and CDR2 is YENEEA in the germline V gene. V lost 5 bases, J lost 0 bases, and 4 bases stayed unmatched. The CDR3 runs 15 residues. The CDR3 coding sequence is TGTGCCAGCAGCAACGGGGGGAGCTCCTACAATGAGCAGTTCTTC. Protein product: CASSNGGSSYNEQFF. Using reference TRBV11-3 and TRBJ2-1 for the parts outside the CDR3, the full variable domain is EAGVVQSPRYKIIEKKQPVAFWCNPISGHNTLYWYLQNLGQGPELLIRYENEEAVDDSQLPKDRFSAERLKGVDSTLKIQPAELGDSAVYLCASSNGGSSYNEQFFGPGTRLTVL.

The genes are TRBV5-1 and TRBJ2-2, with 7 positions matching TRBD2. This CDR3 region has 16 residues. After removal of 0 bases from V and 4 bases from J, the junction contained 6 bases not matched to a gene. Germline V CDR1 and CDR2: SGHRS, YFSETQ. For the CDR3, the DNA is TGCGCCAGCAGCTTGGTTTCCGGGGGGAGCACCGGGGAGCTGTTTTTT. Its protein is CASSLVSGGSTGELFF. The variable domain in full, completed from reference TRBV5-1 and TRBJ2-2, reads KAGVTQTPRYLIKTRGQQVTLSCSPISGHRSVSWYQQTPGQGLQFLFEYFSETQRNKGNFPGRFSGRQFSNSRSEMNVSTLELGDSALYLCASSLVSGGSTGELFFGEGSRLTVL.

The chain has TRBV24-1 and TRBJ2-7; 7 bases align to TRBD1. V lost 4 bases to trimming and J lost 0 bases; unmatched junction nucleotides: 5. This CDR3 is 15 amino acids long. The germline V gene encodes CDR1 KGHDR and CDR2 SFDVKD. The CDR3, as DNA: TGTGCCACCAGTGACCCAAGGGACAGCTCCTACGAGCAGTACTTC. Amino acids: CATSDPRDSSYEQYF.

The chain recombines TRBV27 with TRBJ1-5; perhaps TRBD1 as D (6 bases). Germline CDR1 and CDR2: MNHEY and SMNVEV (reference sequence). V was shortened by 6 bases and J by 6 bases, with 15 bases between the two germline ends. The CDR3 length is 14 residues. The CDR3 DNA follows: TGTGCCAGCAGCACAGGGATGAGGCTTCAGCCCCAGCATTTT. This encodes CASSTGMRLQPQHF.

This chain links TRBV7-9 with TRBJ1-4, with TRBD1 identical over 8 bases. V dropped 1 base and J dropped 7; count of bases not matched to a gene: 5. The CDR3 has 15 amino acids. In germline, CDR1 is SEHNR, CDR2 FQNEAQ (reference sequence). This CDR3 is CASSLDGQGGEKLFF. CDR3 DNA sequence: TGTGCCAGCAGCTTAGATGGACAGGGAGGTGAAAAACTGTTTTTT.